The 31 T cell receptor beta chains presented below share a single source sample, sequenced in a study of blood T cell repertoires in COVID-19 (dated by TCRdb to 2018 to 2021). Library generation was performed with the immunoSEQ multiplex PCR assay. Drawn from immuneACCESS, this table holds only the in-frame rearrangements with V and J called that TCRdb kept. Clones are partly lost; checked studies trace under half to an unresolved V gene and leave the rest unexplained. This sample comprises about 260,000 clones, around 84% of them detected only once. Over 4% of the sample is in the top ten clones. The sample consisted of PBMCs or T cells enriched from blood (not recorded which). The receptors stem from a man aged 25-45 years with acute COVID-19.

The V call is TRBV25-1, the J call TRBJ1-2, with D tentatively TRBD1 (6 bases). V lost 9 bases, J lost 3 bases, and 20 bases lay in between. Germline V gene data show CDR1 as MGHDK and CDR2 as SYGVNS. The CDR3 sequence is 15 residues long. CDR3: CASRSDSQTYYGYTF. In nucleotides, the CDR3 is TGTGCCAGTCGATCGGACAGCCAAACCTACTATGGCTACACCTTC.

The genes are TRBV7-2 and TRBJ2-6; perhaps TRBD1 as D (5 bases). V was cut by 2 bases and J by 0 bases, with 11 bases left in between. Germline lookup yields CDR1 SGHTA and CDR2 FQGNSA. The CDR3 consists of 17 residues. CDR3 in amino acids: CASSLTGLSSGANVLTF. CDR3 in DNA: TGTGCCAGCAGCTTAACAGGCCTAAGCTCTGGGGCCAACGTCCTGACTTTC. The whole variable domain, remainder taken from reference TRBV7-2 and TRBJ2-6, is GAGVSQSPSNKVTEKGKDVELRCDPISGHTALYWYRQSLGQGLEFLIYFQGNSAPDKSGLPSDRFSAERTGGSVSTLTIQRTQQEDSAVYLCASSLTGLSSGANVLTFGAGSRLTVL.

The chain uses TRBV28 and TRBJ1-5; D not resolved. This CDR3 has 10 residues. Trimming pared 8 bases from V and 7 bases from J, leaving 6 bases between. The germline gives CDR1 MDHEN, CDR2 SYDVKM. The CDR3 protein is CASGGQPQHF. In nucleotides, the CDR3 is TGTGCCAGCGGCGGGCAGCCCCAGCATTTT.

The chain is built from TRBV14 and TRBJ2-1, with D tentatively TRBD2 (6 bases). The CDR3 is made up of 15 amino acids. CDR1 and CDR2 (germline): SGHDN, FVKESK. Trimming shortened V by 6 bases and J by 0 bases, and 12 bases separated the two germline ends. CDR3 coding DNA: TGTGCCAGCAGATCCGCGGGAAGCTCCTACAATGAGCAGTTCTTC. This translates into CASRSAGSSYNEQFF.

The chain is built from TRBV6-5 and TRBJ1-1; 7 positions agree with TRBD1. The CDR3 is made up of 15 amino acids. Germline CDR1 reads MNHEY; CDR2 reads SVGAGI. Germline trimming cut 6 bases from V and 4 bases from J; bases unmatched to any gene: 11. The CDR3 coding sequence is TGTGCCAGCAGCCTCCCCCTCGGACAGGCCACTGAAGCTTTCTTT. Amino acids: CASSLPLGQATEAFF.

A remark on this clone: This likely comes from a read error, as the CDR3 has no conserved phenylalanine or tryptophan at its end. This chain uses TRBV19 with TRBJ1-1; the D is unclear. Looked up from germline, CDR1 is LNHDA and CDR2 is SQIVND (reference sequence). The CDR3 sequence is 10 residues long. V lost 9 bases and J 10 bases, leaving 12 bases between the germline ends. CDR3 protein: CARREAVAFS. The DNA of the CDR3 is TGTGCCAGGAGGGAGGCGGTAGCTTTCTCT.

The chain joins TRBV5-1 to TRBJ2-1, with 7 positions matching TRBD2. Looked up from germline, CDR1 is SGHRS and CDR2 is YFSETQ. This CDR3 has 16 residues. Trimming took 0 bases from V and 8 from J; bases not matched to a gene: 11. The CDR3 loop reads CASSLDGRGSGDEQFF. CDR3 nucleotide sequence: TGCGCCAGCAGCTTGGATGGGCGGGGGTCGGGAGATGAGCAGTTCTTC.

The V call is TRBV9, the J call TRBJ2-3; D unresolved. Germline assignment: CDR1 SGDLS and CDR2 YYNGEE. The V end lost 0 bases, the J end lost 8 bases, and 4 bases lay between the germline ends. The CDR3 covers 11 residues. The CDR3, as DNA: TGTGCCAGCAGCGTAGATAGTACGCAGTATTTT. This translates into CASSVDSTQYF.

V gene TRBV11-3 combines with J gene TRBJ1-1; the match to TRBD1 covers 9 bases. The CDR3 sequence is 15 residues long. V shed 2 bases, J shed 5 bases, and the junction held 6 bases outside the gene matches. The V gene's germline CDR1 is SGHNT and CDR2 YENEEA. The CDR3 protein is CASSLQQGAWTEAFF. Here the CDR3 DNA reads TGTGCCAGCAGCTTACAACAGGGGGCTTGGACTGAAGCTTTCTTT.

This chain connects TRBV30 to TRBJ1-6, with D uncertain. The CDR3 is 13 residues long. Germline loops: CDR1 GTSNPN, CDR2 SVGIG (reference sequence). V was cut by 4 bases and J by 3 bases, with 7 bases left in between. CDR3 residues: CAWTVDYNSPLHF. The CDR3 region has the DNA TGTGCCTGGACGGTTGACTATAATTCACCCCTCCACTTT.

The chain uses TRBV6-1 and TRBJ1-5; weak D call: TRBD1 (5 bases). The CDR3 is 15 residues long. Germline CDR1 reads MNHNS; CDR2 reads SASEGT. Trimming shortened V by 0 bases and J by 3 bases, and 9 bases separated the two germline ends. CDR3 nucleotides: TGTGCCAGCAGTGAAGCCCAGGGTTCCAATCAGCCCCAGCATTTT. This translates into CASSEAQGSNQPQHF.

The chain couples TRBV6-5 to TRBJ2-3; 11 bases are shared with TRBD2. J gave up 5 bases and V 7 bases, and 8 bases lay outside the gene matches. Germline loops: CDR1 MNHEY, CDR2 SVGAGI. The CDR3 spans 15 residues. The CDR3 DNA reads TGTGCCAGCACCCTAGCGGGAGGATTTGTAGATACGCAGTATTTT. Protein: CASTLAGGFVDTQYF.

The chain is built from TRBV5-6 and TRBJ1-2; D is perhaps TRBD1 (5 bases). Germline-derived CDR1 and CDR2 are SGHDT and YYEEEE. The CDR3 totals 16 residues. Trimming took off 3 bases at V and 1 base at J, with 16 bases between the two ends. The CDR3: CASSYRTSAFNYGYTF. CDR3 coding DNA: TGTGCCAGCAGCTATAGGACATCCGCCTTTAACTATGGCTACACCTTC. Using reference TRBV5-6 and TRBJ1-2 for the parts outside the CDR3, the full variable domain is DAGVTQSPTHLIKTRGQQVTLRCSPKSGHDTVSWYQQALGQGPQFIFQYYEEEERQRGNFPDRFSGHQFPNYSSELNVNALLLGDSALYLCASSYRTSAFNYGYTFGSGTRLTVV.

V is TRBV5-4 and J is TRBJ2-7; D not certain. The ends were cut back, 1 base at V and 0 bases at J, with 5 bases in the middle. The length of the CDR3 is 13 residues. Germline V CDR1 and CDR2: SGHNT, YYREEE (reference sequence). The CDR3 sequence: CASSLTPSYEQYV. DNA of the CDR3: TGTGCCAGCAGCTTGACTCCCTCCTACGAGCAGTACGTC.

The chain carries TRBV19 and TRBJ1-5, with TRBD1 identical over 7 bases. Per the germline V gene, CDR1 is LNHDA and CDR2 is SQIVND (reference sequence). J was trimmed by 6 bases and V by 4 bases; bases with no gene match: 12. CDR3 length: 16 residues. The CDR3 DNA sequence: TGTGCCAGTAGTAGCAGGACAGGAGGGGGGATTCAGCCCCAGCATTTT. Encoded protein: CASSSRTGGGIQPQHF.

This clone came up once. Germline and junction disagree at one end, which may indicate a read error. The genes are TRBV3-1 (or the pseudogene TRBV3-2) and TRBJ2-4; D perhaps matches TRBD1 (8 bases). Germline assignment: CDR1 LGHDT and CDR2 YNNKEL (reference sequence). The CDR3 contains 12 residues. The CDR3 loop reads CASSQDRGREHF. The DNA of the CDR3 is TGTGCCAGCAGCCAAGACAGGGGGCGGGAGCACTTC.

J is TRBJ2-3 and V is TRBV5-4; a weak D match, TRBD2 (6 bases). Germline CDR1 SGHNT, CDR2 YYREEE (reference sequence). V dropped 3 bases and J dropped 2 bases, with 22 bases sitting between them. The CDR3 sequence is 18 residues long. CDR3 amino acids: CASSSTVSGGVLTDTQYF. DNA for the CDR3: TGTGCCAGCAGCTCGACAGTATCGGGCGGGGTCCTCACAGATACGCAGTATTTT.

This clone was detected once. This chain joins TRBV18 and TRBJ1-1; no clear D gene. The germline V and J ends were trimmed by 6 bases and 9 bases, with 20 bases remaining between them. The CDR3 extends over 14 amino acids. The germline V gene encodes CDR1 KGHSH and CDR2 LQKENI. CDR3 region: CASSPSSAGEQAFF. CDR3 nucleotides: TGTGCCAGCTCCCCTAGTTCCGCGGGAGAACAAGCTTTCTTT.

The CDR3 DNA reads TGCAGCGTGGGAGGGACTAACTATGGCTACACCTTC. Its translation is CSVGGTNYGYTF. This chain uses TRBV29-1 with TRBJ1-2; no reliable D call. CDR1 SQVTM and CDR2 ANQGSEA come from the germline V gene. Trimming took off 6 bases at V and 0 bases at J, with 8 bases between the two ends. CDR3 length: 12 amino acids. Full variable domain (missing parts from reference TRBV29-1 and TRBJ1-2): SAVISQKPSRDICQRGTSLTIQCQVDSQVTMMFWYRQQPGQSLTLIATANQGSEATYESGFVIDKFPISRPNLTFSTLTVSNMSPEDSSIYLCSVGGTNYGYTFGSGTRLTVV.

The gene calls are TRBV27 and TRBJ2-2, with 8 nucleotides matching TRBD2. This CDR3 comprises 16 residues. V lost 3 bases and J lost 5; bases outside the gene matches: 8. Germline CDR1 MNHEY, CDR2 SMNVEV (reference sequence). For the CDR3, the DNA is TGTGCCAGCAGTTTCGCTAGCGGGCTTGGGACCGGGGAGCTGTTTTTT. Its translation is CASSFASGLGTGELFF.

The chain employs TRBV6-5 and TRBJ2-1; TRBD1 matches at 9 bases. The CDR3 covers 15 residues. Unmatched junction bases numbered 10, after V lost 4 bases and J lost 9 bases. Germline CDR1 reads MNHEY; CDR2 reads SVGAGI. CDR3 bases: TGTGCCAGCAGTTTCTCTACAGGGGGCTGGAGTGAGCAGTTCTTC. Its protein is CASSFSTGGWSEQFF.

The CDR3 is CASRHIDSNYGYTF. As DNA, the CDR3 is TGTGCCAGCAGGCACATAGACTCTAACTATGGCTACACCTTC. J is TRBJ1-2 and V is TRBV2, with D uncertain. V lost 6 bases, J lost 0 bases, and 11 bases lay in between. CDR1 is SNHLY, CDR2 FYNNEI, per germline. CDR3 length: 14 amino acids. Based on the CDR3 plus reference TRBV2 and TRBJ1-2, the full variable domain is EPEVTQTPSHQVTQMGQEVILRCVPISNHLYFYWYRQILGQKVEFLVSFYNNEISEKSEIFDDQFSVERPDGSNFTLKIRSTKLEDSAMYFCASRHIDSNYGYTFGSGTRLTVV.

This clone was seen only a few times. The V call is TRBV9, the J call TRBJ2-1, with 7 bases matching TRBD2. Unmatched junction bases numbered 6, after V lost 4 bases and J lost 5 bases. The length of the CDR3 is 14 residues. Germline CDR1 is SGDLS and CDR2 is YYNGEE. CDR3: CASSPRDYHNEQFF. The CDR3 DNA reads as TGTGCCAGCAGCCCCCGGGACTATCACAATGAGCAGTTCTTC.

This chain connects TRBV19 to TRBJ2-1, with 9 bases aligning to TRBD2. Germline CDR1 is LNHDA and CDR2 is SQIVND (reference sequence). The CDR3 runs 17 residues. Trimming took 3 bases from V and 10 from J; bases not matched to a gene: 16. The CDR3 reads CASSIPPSGAGLTEQFF. The CDR3 DNA is TGTGCCAGTAGTATCCCGCCTAGCGGGGCTGGGCTAACGGAGCAGTTCTTC.

The chain recombines TRBV11-2 with TRBJ1-2; D is uncertain. Germline lookup yields CDR1 SGHAT and CDR2 FQNNGV. The CDR3 loop spans 14 amino acids. With 6 bases removed from V and 2 bases from J, the gap between germline ends came to 13 bases. CDR3: CASSPTGANYGYTF. CDR3 nucleotide sequence: TGTGCCAGCAGTCCCACCGGAGCGAACTATGGCTACACCTTC.

This rearrangement joins TRBV9 to TRBJ2-1; 7 bases map to TRBD2. V was clipped by 3 bases and J by 5 bases; unmatched bases: 8. The CDR3 sequence is 15 residues long. In germline, CDR1 is SGDLS, CDR2 YYNGEE. DNA for the CDR3: TGTGCCAGCAGCGCCCCCGCGACTAGCAACAATGAGCAGTTCTTC. This translates into CASSAPATSNNEQFF.

The rearrangement links TRBV19 to TRBJ2-1, with 13 bases that match TRBD2. Trimming cost V 9 bases and J 7 bases; bases outside gene matches: 6. This CDR3 has 14 residues. Germline lookup yields CDR1 LNHDA and CDR2 SQIVND (reference sequence). The CDR3 here is CASQTSGRQNEQFF. Written as DNA, the CDR3 is TGTGCCAGCCAGACTAGCGGGAGGCAAAATGAGCAGTTCTTC.

The table lists this clone with a count of one. V gene TRBV15 combines with J gene TRBJ2-1; 7 bases are shared with TRBD1. V was clipped by 0 bases and J by 0 bases; unmatched bases: 5. The germline V gene has CDR1 LNHNV and CDR2 YYDKDF (reference sequence). The CDR3 loop spans 17 amino acids. The CDR3 region is CATSRDRWDSSYNEQFF. The DNA for the CDR3 is TGTGCCACCAGCAGAGACCGTTGGGACAGCTCCTACAATGAGCAGTTCTTC.

The V and J genes are TRBV28 and TRBJ1-2; D call uncertain. This CDR3 has 13 amino acids. Trimming removed 2 bases from V and 7 bases from J, with 11 bases in between. The germline gives CDR1 MDHEN, CDR2 SYDVKM. This CDR3 reads CASSLVGGFGYTF. CDR3 bases: TGTGCCAGCAGTTTAGTAGGAGGGTTTGGCTACACCTTC.

V and J are TRBV6-5 and TRBJ1-1, with D maybe TRBD1 (6 bases). This CDR3 has 14 amino acids. Per germline, CDR1 MNHEY and CDR2 SVGAGI. V was shortened by 5 bases and J by 7 bases, with 17 bases between the two germline ends. This CDR3 is CASSTPGGRGEAFF. The CDR3 DNA reads TGTGCCAGCAGTACCCCCGGGGGGCGCGGTGAAGCTTTCTTT.

This chain links TRBV10-1 with TRBJ2-5, with D perhaps TRBD1 (5 bases). Trimming cost V 6 bases and J 0 bases, with 14 bases left between them. The length of the CDR3 is 15 residues. Germline values: CDR1 WNHNN, CDR2 SYGVQD (reference sequence). CDR3 in amino acids: CASSAGRLNQETQYF. CDR3 in DNA: TGCGCCAGCAGCGCAGGGCGTTTGAACCAAGAGACCCAGTACTTC.